This T cell receptor (beta chain) stems from a study of OX40 agonist ivuxolimab in advanced cancers. The germline gives CDR1 MDHEN, CDR2 SYDVKM. The CDR3 totals 16 residues. Losses at the gene ends were 5 bases for V and 6 bases for J; bases not matched to a gene: 9. Sequenced by immunoSEQ multiplex PCR; TCRdb stores in-frame clones only, minus some. The table shows tens of thousands of clones, with about 90% occurring only once. This clone was observed a single time. This TCR came from an adult with an advanced solid tumor such as melanoma, head and neck, liver or kidney cancer. The chain has TRBV28 and TRBJ2-3; 12 nucleotides agree with TRBD2. Sequencing used CD4+ or CD8+ T cells sorted from blood, obtained in a trial of the OX40 agonist ivuxolimab. The CDR3 is CASSLGTSGFEDTQYF. The CDR3 region has the DNA TGTGCCAGCAGTCTCGGGACTAGCGGGTTCGAGGATACGCAGTATTTT.